This T cell receptor beta chain comes out of a study of CD8 T cells in Susac syndrome. Study summary: Treatment status at blood draw for the Susac syndrome patients was therapy-naive, corticosteroids, or intravenous immunoglobulin alone.

Reverse transcription used about 0.45 to 1 ug RNA and random hexamers. TCRdb re-derived calls from the immunoSEQ multiplex PCR reads in MiXCR, one entry per CDR3 protein. The profile shows approximately 260,000 distinct CDR3 sequences, almost 97% of them singletons. High-throughput TCR beta sequencing covered peripheral CD8+ and CD4+ T cells. Negative isolation yielded the CD8+ and CD4+ T cells, while FACS enriched the TEMRA cells. With 3 bases removed from V and 0 bases from J, the gap between germline ends came to 13 bases. The CDR3 covers 16 residues. This receptor was identified in a human donor with Susac syndrome. The V call is TRBV12-3 or TRBV12-4, the J call TRBJ2-3; possibly TRBD1 for D (6 bases). The specimen sequenced was CD4+ T cells from PBMCs. The CDR3 region is CASSLLLGASTDTQYF. CDR3 in DNA: TGTGCCAGCAGTTTGCTGTTGGGGGCTAGCACAGATACGCAGTATTTT.